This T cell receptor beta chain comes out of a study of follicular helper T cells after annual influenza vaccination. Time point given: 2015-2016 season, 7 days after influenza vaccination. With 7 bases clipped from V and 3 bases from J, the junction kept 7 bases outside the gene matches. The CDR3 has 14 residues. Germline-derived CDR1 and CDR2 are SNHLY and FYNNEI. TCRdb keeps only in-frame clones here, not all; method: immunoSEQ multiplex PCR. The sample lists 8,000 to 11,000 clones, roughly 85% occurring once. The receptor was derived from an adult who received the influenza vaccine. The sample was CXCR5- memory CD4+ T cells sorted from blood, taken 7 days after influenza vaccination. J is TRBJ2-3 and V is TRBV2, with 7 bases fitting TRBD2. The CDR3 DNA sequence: TGTGCCAGCACGGGTGGGAGGGGAACAGATACGCAGTATTTT. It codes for CASTGGRGTDTQYF.